These 5 T cell receptor beta chains were all obtained from the same sample, sequenced in a study of response to subunit inactivated influenza vaccine. TCRdb reanalysed the RT-PCR reads using MiXCR and keeps one entry per CDR3 protein. The data hold about 650,000 distinct CDR3 sequences, with 13% to 15% observed a single time. The specimen was PBMCs from blood, collected about 14 days before vaccination. These receptors were obtained from a man between 45 and 60 years old who received an inactivated influenza vaccine.

This clonotype has a handful of counts. The chain links TRBV14 to TRBJ2-1; the match to TRBD1 covers 7 bases. CDR1 and CDR2 (germline): SGHDN, FVKESK. This CDR3 contains 17 residues. The V gene end was trimmed by 2 bases and the J gene end by 2 bases; junction bases not matched to a gene: 9. CDR3 residues: CASSQIPRQGAYNEQFF. The CDR3 DNA reads TGTGCCAGCAGCCAAATCCCCAGACAGGGAGCCTACAATGAGCAGTTCTTC. Full variable domain (rest looked up from reference TRBV14 and TRBJ2-1): EAGVTQFPSHSVIEKGQTVTLRCDPISGHDNLYWYRRVMGKEIKFLLHFVKESKQDESGMPNNRFLAERTGGTYSTLKVQPAELEDSGVYFCASSQIPRQGAYNEQFFGPGTRLTVL.

This clonotype has just a few counts. The V and J genes are TRBV12-3 or TRBV12-4 and TRBJ2-1; 7 nucleotides line up with TRBD1. The V and J ends lost 5 bases and 12 bases, in that order; junction bases with no gene match: 7. The CDR3 has 12 amino acids. The CDR3 DNA is TGTGCCAGCAGTCCGAGACAGGGTCTGCAGTTCTTC. It encodes CASSPRQGLQFF.

V and J are TRBV12-3 or TRBV12-4 and TRBJ2-1, with a possible D match to TRBD2 (5 bases). The V end was cut by 7 bases, the J end by 9 bases, with 16 bases between. CDR3 length: 13 residues. The CDR3 region has the DNA TGTGCCAGCACCACACCCAGCGGAGCTGAGCAGTTCTTC. Translated: CASTTPSGAEQFF.

CDR3 sequence (DNA): TGTGCCATCAGTGGCGGGACTAGCGGGGGACAAGAGACCCAGTACTTC. Its translation: CAISGGTSGGQETQYF. The chain carries TRBV10-3 and TRBJ2-5; TRBD2 matches 14 bases. Germline CDR1 ENHRY, CDR2 SYGVKD. This CDR3 has 16 amino acids. Germline trimming cut 4 bases from V and 2 bases from J; bases unmatched to any gene: 3.

Only a few counts were recorded for this clonotype. The chain is built from TRBV5-1 and TRBJ2-3; TRBD2 matches 7 bases. V was pared by 0 bases and J by 2 bases, with 3 bases of the junction left unmatched. The germline gives CDR1 SGHRS, CDR2 YFSETQ. The CDR3 sequence is 15 residues long. The CDR3 sequence is CASSLGRELTDTQYF. Written as DNA, the CDR3 is TGCGCCAGCAGCTTGGGGCGGGAGCTCACAGATACGCAGTATTTT.